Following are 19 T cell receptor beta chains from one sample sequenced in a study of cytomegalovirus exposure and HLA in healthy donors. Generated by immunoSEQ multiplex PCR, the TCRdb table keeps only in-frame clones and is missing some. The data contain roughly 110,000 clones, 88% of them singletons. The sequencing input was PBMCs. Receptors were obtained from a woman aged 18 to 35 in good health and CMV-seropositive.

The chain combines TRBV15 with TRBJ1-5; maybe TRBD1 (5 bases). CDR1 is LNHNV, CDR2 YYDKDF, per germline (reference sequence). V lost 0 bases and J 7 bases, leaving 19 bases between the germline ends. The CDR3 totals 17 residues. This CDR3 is CATSRDLIDRPDQPQHF. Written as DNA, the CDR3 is TGTGCCACCAGCAGAGATCTGATTGACAGACCGGACCAGCCCCAGCATTTT.

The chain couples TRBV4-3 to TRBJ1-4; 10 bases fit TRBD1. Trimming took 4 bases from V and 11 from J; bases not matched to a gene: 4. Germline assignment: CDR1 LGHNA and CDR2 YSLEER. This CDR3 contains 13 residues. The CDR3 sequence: CASSPGTGEKLFF. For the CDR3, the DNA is TGCGCCAGCAGCCCCGGGACAGGGGAGAAACTGTTTTTT.

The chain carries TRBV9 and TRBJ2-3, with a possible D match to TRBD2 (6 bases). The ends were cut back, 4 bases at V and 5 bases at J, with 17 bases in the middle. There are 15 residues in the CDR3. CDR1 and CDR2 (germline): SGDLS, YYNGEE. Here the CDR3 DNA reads TGTGCCAGCAGCCCAGGGTCTAGCGTTGGAGATACGCAGTATTTT. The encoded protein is CASSPGSSVGDTQYF.

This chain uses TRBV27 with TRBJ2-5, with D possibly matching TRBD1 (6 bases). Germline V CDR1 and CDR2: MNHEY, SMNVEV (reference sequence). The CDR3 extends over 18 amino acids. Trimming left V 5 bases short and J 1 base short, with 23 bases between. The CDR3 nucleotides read TGTGCCAGCAGTGATACCAGAGCAATACAAGGGGGCCAAGAGACCCAGTACTTC. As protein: CASSDTRAIQGGQETQYF.

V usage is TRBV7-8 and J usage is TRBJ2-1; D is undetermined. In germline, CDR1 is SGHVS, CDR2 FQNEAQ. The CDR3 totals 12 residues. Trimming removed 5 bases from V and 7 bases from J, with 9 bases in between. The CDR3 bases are TGTGCCAGCAGCAAAAGTCGGAATGAGCAGTTCTTC. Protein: CASSKSRNEQFF.

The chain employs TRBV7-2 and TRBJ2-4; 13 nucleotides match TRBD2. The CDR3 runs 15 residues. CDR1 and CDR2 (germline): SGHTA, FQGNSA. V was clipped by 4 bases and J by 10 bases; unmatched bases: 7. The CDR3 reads CASSSIRTSGGIQYF. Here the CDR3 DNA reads TGTGCCAGCAGCTCAATCAGGACTAGCGGGGGAATTCAGTACTTC.

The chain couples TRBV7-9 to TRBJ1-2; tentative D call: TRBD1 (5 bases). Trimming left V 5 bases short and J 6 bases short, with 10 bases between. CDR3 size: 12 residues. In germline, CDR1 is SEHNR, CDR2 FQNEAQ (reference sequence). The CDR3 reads CASSGGEHGYTF. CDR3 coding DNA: TGTGCCAGCAGCGGAGGGGAGCATGGCTACACCTTC.

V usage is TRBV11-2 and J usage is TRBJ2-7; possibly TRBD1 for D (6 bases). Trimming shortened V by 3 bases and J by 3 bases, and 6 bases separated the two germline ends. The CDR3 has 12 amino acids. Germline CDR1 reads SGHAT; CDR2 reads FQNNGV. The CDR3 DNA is TGTGCCAGCAGCTTGGACAGCTACGAGCAGTACTTC. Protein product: CASSLDSYEQYF.

CDR3 sequence: CASSGRQGAPYEQYF. The CDR3 nucleotides are TGTGCCAGCAGTGGTCGACAGGGGGCTCCGTACGAGCAGTACTTC. The chain combines TRBV27 with TRBJ2-7; 10 bases map to TRBD1. J lost 4 bases, V lost 5 bases, and 8 bases had no gene match. This CDR3 has 15 residues. CDR1 MNHEY and CDR2 SMNVEV come from the germline V gene (reference sequence).

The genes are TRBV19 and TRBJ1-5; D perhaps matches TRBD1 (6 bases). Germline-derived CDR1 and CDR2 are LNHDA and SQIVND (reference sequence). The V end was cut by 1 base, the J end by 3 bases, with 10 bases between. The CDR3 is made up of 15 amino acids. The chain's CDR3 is CASSIATGTNQPQHF. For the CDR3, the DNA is TGTGCCAGTAGTATAGCTACAGGGACCAATCAGCCCCAGCATTTT.

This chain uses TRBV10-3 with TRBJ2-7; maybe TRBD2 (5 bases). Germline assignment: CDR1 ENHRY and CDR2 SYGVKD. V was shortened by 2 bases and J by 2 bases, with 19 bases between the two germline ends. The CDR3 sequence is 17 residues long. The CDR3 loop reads CAISEAIPGSGAYEQYF. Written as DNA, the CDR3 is TGTGCCATCAGTGAGGCAATACCAGGATCCGGGGCCTACGAGCAGTACTTC.

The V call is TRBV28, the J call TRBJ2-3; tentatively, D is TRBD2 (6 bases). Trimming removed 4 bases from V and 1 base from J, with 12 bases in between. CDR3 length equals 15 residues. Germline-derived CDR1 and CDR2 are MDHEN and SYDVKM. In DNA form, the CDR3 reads TGTGCCAGCAGTTCTTGGGGGGACCGCACAGATACGCAGTATTTT. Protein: CASSSWGDRTDTQYF. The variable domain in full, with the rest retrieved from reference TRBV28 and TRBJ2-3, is DVKVTQSSRYLVKRTGEKVFLECVQDMDHENMFWYRQDPGLGLRLIYFSYDVKMKEKGDIPEGYSVSREKKERFSLILESASTNQTSMYLCASSSWGDRTDTQYFGPGTRLTVL.

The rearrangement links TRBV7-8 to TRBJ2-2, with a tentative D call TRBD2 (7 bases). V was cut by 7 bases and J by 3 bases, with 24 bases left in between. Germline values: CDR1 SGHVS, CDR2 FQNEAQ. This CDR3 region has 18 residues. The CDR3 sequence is CASNPIKRGGVDTGELFF. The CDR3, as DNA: TGTGCCAGCAACCCGATCAAGCGAGGGGGGGTCGACACCGGGGAGCTGTTTTTT. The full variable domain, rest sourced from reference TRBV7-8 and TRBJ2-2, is GAGVSQSPRYKVAKRGQDVALRCDPISGHVSLFWYQQALGQGPEFLTYFQNEAQLDKSGLPSDRFFAERPEGSVSTLKIQRTQQEDSAVYLCASNPIKRGGVDTGELFFGEGSRLTVL.

The CDR3 here is CATSRARDRGQEQYF. The CDR3 nucleotides are TGTGCCACCAGCAGAGCCCGGGACAGGGGGCAGGAGCAGTACTTC. The rearrangement joins TRBV15 to TRBJ2-7, with 12 bases fitting TRBD1. This CDR3 has 15 amino acids. The junction had 5 bases not matched to a gene; V was cut back by 1 base and J by 7 bases. Germline loops: CDR1 LNHNV, CDR2 YYDKDF (reference sequence).

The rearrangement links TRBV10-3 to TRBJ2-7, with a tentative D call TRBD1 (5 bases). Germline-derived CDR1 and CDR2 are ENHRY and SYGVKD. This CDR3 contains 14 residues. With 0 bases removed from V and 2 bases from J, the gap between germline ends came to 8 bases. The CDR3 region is CAISESVRAYEQYF. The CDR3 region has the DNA TGTGCCATCAGTGAGTCAGTCAGGGCCTACGAGCAGTACTTC.

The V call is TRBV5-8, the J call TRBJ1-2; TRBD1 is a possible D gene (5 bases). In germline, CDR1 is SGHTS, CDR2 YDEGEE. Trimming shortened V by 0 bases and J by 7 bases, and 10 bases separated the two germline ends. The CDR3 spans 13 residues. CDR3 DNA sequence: TGTGCCAGCAGCTTGGTGGGGCAGGGTGGCTACACCTTC. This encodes CASSLVGQGGYTF.

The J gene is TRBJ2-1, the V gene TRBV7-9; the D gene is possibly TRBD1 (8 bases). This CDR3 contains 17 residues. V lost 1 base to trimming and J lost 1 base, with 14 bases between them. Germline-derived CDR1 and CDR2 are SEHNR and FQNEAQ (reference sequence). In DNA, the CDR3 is TGTGCCAGCAGCTTAGGGGAGGGACAGGCTTCCTACAATGAGCAGTTCTTC. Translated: CASSLGEGQASYNEQFF.

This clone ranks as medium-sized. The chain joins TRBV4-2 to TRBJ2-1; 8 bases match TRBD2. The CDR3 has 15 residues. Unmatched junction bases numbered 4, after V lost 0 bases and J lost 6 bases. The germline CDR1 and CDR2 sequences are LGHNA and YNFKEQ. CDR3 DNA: TGTGCCAGCAGCCAAGATCCAGGACTAGCCAATGAGCAGTTCTTC. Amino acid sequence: CASSQDPGLANEQFF.

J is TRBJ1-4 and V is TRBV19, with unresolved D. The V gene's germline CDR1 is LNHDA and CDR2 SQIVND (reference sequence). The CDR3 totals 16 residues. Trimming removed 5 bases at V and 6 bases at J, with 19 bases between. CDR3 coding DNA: TGTGCCAGTAGTCCGTGGGAGACGTCCAGGCATGAAAAACTGTTTTTT. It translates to CASSPWETSRHEKLFF.